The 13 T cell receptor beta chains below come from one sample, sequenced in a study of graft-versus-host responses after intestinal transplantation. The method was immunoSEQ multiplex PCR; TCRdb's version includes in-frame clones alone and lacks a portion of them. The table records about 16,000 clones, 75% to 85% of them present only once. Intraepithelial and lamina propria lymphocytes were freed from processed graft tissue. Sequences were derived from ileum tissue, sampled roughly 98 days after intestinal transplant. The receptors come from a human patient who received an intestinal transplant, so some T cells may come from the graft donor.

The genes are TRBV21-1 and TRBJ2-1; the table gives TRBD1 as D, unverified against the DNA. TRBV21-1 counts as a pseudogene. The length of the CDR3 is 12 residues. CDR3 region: CASSLVGREQFF. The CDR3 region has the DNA TGTGCCAGCAGCCTAGTGGGGCGTGAGCAGTTCTTC.

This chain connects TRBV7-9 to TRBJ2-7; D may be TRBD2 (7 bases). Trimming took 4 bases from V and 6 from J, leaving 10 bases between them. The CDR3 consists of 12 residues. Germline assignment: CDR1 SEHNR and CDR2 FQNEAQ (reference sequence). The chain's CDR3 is CASSYREGEQYF. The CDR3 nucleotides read TGTGCCAGCAGCTACAGGGAGGGCGAGCAGTACTTC. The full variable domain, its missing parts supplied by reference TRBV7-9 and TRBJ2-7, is DTGVSQNPRHKITKRGQNVTFRCDPISEHNRLYWYRQTLGQGPEFLTYFQNEAQLEKSRLLSDRFSAERPKGSFSTLEIQRTEQGDSAMYLCASSYREGEQYFGPGTRLTVT.

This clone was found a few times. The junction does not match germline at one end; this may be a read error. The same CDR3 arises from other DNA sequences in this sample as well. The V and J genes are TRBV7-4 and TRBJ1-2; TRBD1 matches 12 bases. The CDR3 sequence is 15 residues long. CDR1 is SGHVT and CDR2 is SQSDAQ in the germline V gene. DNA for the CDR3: TGCGCCAGCAGCTTAGGGGGACAGGGGGCAGATGGCTACACCTTC. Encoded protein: CASSLGGQGADGYTF.

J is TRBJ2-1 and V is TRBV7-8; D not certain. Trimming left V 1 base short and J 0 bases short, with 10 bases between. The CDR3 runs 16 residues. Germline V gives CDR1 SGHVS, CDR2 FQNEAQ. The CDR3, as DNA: TGTGCCAGCAGCTTAGAAGCGCGTAGCTCCTACAATGAGCAGTTCTTC. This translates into CASSLEARSSYNEQFF.

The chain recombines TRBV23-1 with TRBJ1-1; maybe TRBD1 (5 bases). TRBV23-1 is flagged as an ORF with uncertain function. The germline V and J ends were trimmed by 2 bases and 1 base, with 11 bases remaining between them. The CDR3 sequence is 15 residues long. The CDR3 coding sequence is TGCGCCAGCAGTCAAGGGGCAGGACCGAACACTGAAGCTTTCTTT. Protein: CASSQGAGPNTEAFF.

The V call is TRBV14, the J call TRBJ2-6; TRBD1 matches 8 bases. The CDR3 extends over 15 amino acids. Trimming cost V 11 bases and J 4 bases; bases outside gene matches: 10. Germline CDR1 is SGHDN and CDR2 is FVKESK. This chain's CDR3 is CAGLDRGSGANVLTF. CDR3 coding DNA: TGTGCCGGCTTAGACAGGGGCTCCGGGGCCAACGTCCTGACTTTC.

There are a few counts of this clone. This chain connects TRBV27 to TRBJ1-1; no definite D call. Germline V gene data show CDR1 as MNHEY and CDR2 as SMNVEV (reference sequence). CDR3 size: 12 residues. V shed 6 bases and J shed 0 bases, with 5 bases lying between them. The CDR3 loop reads CASSPVNTEAFF. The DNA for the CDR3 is TGTGCCAGCAGCCCAGTGAACACTGAAGCTTTCTTT.

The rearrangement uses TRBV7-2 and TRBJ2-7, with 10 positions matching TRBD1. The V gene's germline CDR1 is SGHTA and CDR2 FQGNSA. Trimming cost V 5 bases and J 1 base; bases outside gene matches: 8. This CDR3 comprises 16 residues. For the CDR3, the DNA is TGTGCCAGCAGCGACCGGGACAGGGGAAAGTCCTACGAGCAGTACTTC. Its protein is CASSDRDRGKSYEQYF.

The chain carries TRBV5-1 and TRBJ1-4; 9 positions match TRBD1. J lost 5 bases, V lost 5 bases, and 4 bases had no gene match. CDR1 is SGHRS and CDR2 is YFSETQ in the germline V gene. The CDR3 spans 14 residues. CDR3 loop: CASRGGTGNEKLFF. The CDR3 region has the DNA TGCGCCAGCAGAGGGGGGACAGGGAATGAAAAACTGTTTTTT.

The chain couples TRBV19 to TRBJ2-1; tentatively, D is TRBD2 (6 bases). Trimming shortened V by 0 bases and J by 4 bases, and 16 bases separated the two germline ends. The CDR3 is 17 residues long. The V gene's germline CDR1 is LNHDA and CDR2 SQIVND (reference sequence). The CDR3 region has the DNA TGTGCCAGTAGTATAGATCTATCGCGGGGTCCATACAATGAGCAGTTCTTC. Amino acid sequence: CASSIDLSRGPYNEQFF.

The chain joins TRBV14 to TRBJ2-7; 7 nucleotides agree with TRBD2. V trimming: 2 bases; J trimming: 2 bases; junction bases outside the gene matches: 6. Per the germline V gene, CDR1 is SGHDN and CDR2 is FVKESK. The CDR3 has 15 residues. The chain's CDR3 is CASSQRVGRPYEQYF. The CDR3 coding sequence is TGTGCCAGCAGCCAAAGAGTCGGGAGGCCCTACGAGCAGTACTTC.

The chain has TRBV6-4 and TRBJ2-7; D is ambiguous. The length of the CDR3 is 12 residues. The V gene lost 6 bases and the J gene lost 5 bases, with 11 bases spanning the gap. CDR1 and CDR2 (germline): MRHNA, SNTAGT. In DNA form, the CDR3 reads TGTGCCAGCAGAAGTTATAAGGACGAGCAGTACTTC. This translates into CASRSYKDEQYF.

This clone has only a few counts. The CDR3 DNA reads TGTGCCAGCAGCTCCGGGACAGGGTCCTACGAGCAGTACTTC. As protein: CASSSGTGSYEQYF. The V gene is TRBV7-6, the J gene TRBJ2-5, with TRBD1 matching over 9 bases. The J call is doubtful: the DNA matches TRBJ2-7 better. This CDR3 region has 14 residues. Per the germline V gene, CDR1 is SGHVS and CDR2 is FNYEAQ.